One and the same sample provided the 7 T cell receptor beta chains below, sequenced in a study of blood T cell repertoires in COVID-19 (dated by TCRdb to 2018 to 2020). The library was obtained by the immunoSEQ multiplex PCR assay. TCRdb obtained this table from immuneACCESS and retained in-frame rearrangements with V and J assigned. These tables miss some clones; where compared with another copy, unresolved V genes account for less than half of the shortfall, and the remainder is unexplained. Present in this sample are 24,000 or so clones, around 90% of which were seen just once. Approximately 15% of the sample comes from the top ten. Sequenced sample: peripheral blood. These TCRs come from a human donor in a cohort sampled during active COVID-19. The donor label of this sample is uncertain.

The chain has TRBV19 and TRBJ2-6; D might be TRBD2 (6 bases). Trimming removed 7 bases from V and 0 bases from J, with 10 bases in between. The CDR3 is made up of 15 amino acids. The germline V gene encodes CDR1 LNHDA and CDR2 SQIVND (reference sequence). DNA of the CDR3: TGTGCCAGTAAACGGGGGTCCTCTGGGGCCAACGTCCTGACTTTC. Protein sequence: CASKRGSSGANVLTF.

This clone has a single count. The V and J genes are TRBV6-1 and TRBJ1-1; the D gene is possibly TRBD1 (6 bases). This CDR3 has 14 amino acids. The V end was cut by 2 bases, the J end by 6 bases, with 13 bases between. The germline gives CDR1 MNHNS, CDR2 SASEGT. CDR3 in amino acids: CASSETPDSSEAFF. The CDR3 DNA is TGTGCCAGCAGTGAAACCCCGGACAGCTCTGAAGCTTTCTTT.

The chain is built from TRBV19 and TRBJ1-2; no definite D call. V gave up 8 bases and J gave up 5 bases, with 15 bases separating them. The CDR3 consists of 13 residues. Germline values: CDR1 LNHDA, CDR2 SQIVND (reference sequence). The CDR3 nucleotides read TGTGCCAGTGTGGGCCGAACGAATTATGGCTACACCTTC. Protein product: CASVGRTNYGYTF.

This chain connects TRBV12-3 or TRBV12-4 to TRBJ2-1, with D unresolved. Trimming left V 3 bases short and J 8 bases short, with 5 bases between. This CDR3 is built from 11 residues. CDR3 loop: CASSFRDEQFF. The CDR3 bases are TGTGCCAGCAGTTTTAGAGATGAGCAGTTCTTC.

The chain couples TRBV25-1 to TRBJ1-1, with 9 nucleotides matching TRBD1. The V gene end was trimmed by 5 bases and the J gene end by 3 bases; junction bases not matched to a gene: 7. The CDR3 runs 15 residues. Germline V gene lookup returns CDR1 MGHDK and CDR2 SYGVNS. In DNA form, the CDR3 reads TGTGCCAGCAGTAAAGGGACAGGGTGGGACACTGAAGCTTTCTTT. Amino acid sequence: CASSKGTGWDTEAFF.

V is TRBV9 and J is TRBJ2-3; D is unclear. Germline loops: CDR1 SGDLS, CDR2 YYNGEE. The CDR3 contains 13 residues. V shed 3 bases and J shed 1 base, with 6 bases lying between them. This CDR3 is CASSGSGTDTQYF. In nucleotides, the CDR3 is TGTGCCAGCAGCGGCTCGGGCACAGATACGCAGTATTTT.

The chain links TRBV28 to TRBJ2-2; no reliable D call. The CDR3 contains 15 residues. V shed 3 bases and J shed 3 bases, with 11 bases lying between them. From germline, CDR1 is MDHEN and CDR2 SYDVKM. CDR3 protein: CASSLGTGYTGELFF. CDR3 coding DNA: TGTGCCAGCAGTTTGGGTACCGGGTACACCGGGGAGCTGTTTTTT. The full variable domain, its missing parts supplied by reference TRBV28 and TRBJ2-2, is DVKVTQSSRYLVKRTGEKVFLECVQDMDHENMFWYRQDPGLGLRLIYFSYDVKMKEKGDIPEGYSVSREKKERFSLILESASTNQTSMYLCASSLGTGYTGELFFGEGSRLTVL.